These 25 T cell receptor beta chains were sequenced from one sample in a study of chemoradiotherapy in HPV16-positive cancers. Data came from immunoSEQ multiplex PCR; TCRdb stores just in-frame clones and leaves some out. Seen here are fewer than 8,500 clones, more than 80% observed once, and the top ten hold 7% to 9%. Here the sequenced sample was tumor tissue, taken from a patient who underwent chemoradiotherapy. These receptors were collected from a human donor with HPV-associated anogenital cancer.

This clone was seen a few times. This chain uses TRBV7-3 with TRBJ2-3; D uncertain. V was cut by 2 bases and J by 3 bases, with 9 bases left in between. CDR3 size: 14 residues. CDR1 SGHTA and CDR2 FQGTGA come from the germline V gene. The CDR3 here is CASSLSIGTDTQYF. The CDR3 nucleotides read TGTGCCAGCAGCTTATCTATCGGAACAGATACGCAGTATTTT.

In its sample, this clone was seen once. J is TRBJ2-3 and V is TRBV5-4; D unclear. The CDR3 spans 15 residues. Germline assignment: CDR1 SGHNT and CDR2 YYREEE (reference sequence). V was clipped by 2 bases and J by 1 base, with 11 bases between them. Here the CDR3 reads CASSFVVSGTDTQYF. In nucleotides, the CDR3 is TGTGCCAGCAGCTTCGTCGTCAGCGGCACAGATACGCAGTATTTT. The complete variable domain, with remaining parts taken from reference TRBV5-4 and TRBJ2-3, reads ETGVTQSPTHLIKTRGQQVTLRCSSQSGHNTVSWYQQALGQGPQFIFQYYREEENGRGNFPPRFSGLQFPNYSSELNVNALELDDSALYLCASSFVVSGTDTQYFGPGTRLTVL.

The chain recombines TRBV11-2 with TRBJ2-5; D is ambiguous. V was shortened by 1 base and J by 4 bases, with 4 bases between the two germline ends. CDR1 SGHAT and CDR2 FQNNGV come from the germline V gene. This CDR3 is built from 12 residues. The CDR3 loop is CASSLAGETQYF. CDR3 sequence (DNA): TGTGCCAGCAGCTTAGCGGGAGAGACCCAGTACTTC. The variable domain in full, completed from reference TRBV11-2 and TRBJ2-5, reads EAGVAQSPRYKIIEKRQSVAFWCNPISGHATLYWYQQILGQGPKLLIQFQNNGVVDDSQLPKDRFSAERLKGVDSTLKIQPAKLEDSAVYLCASSLAGETQYFGPGTRLLVL.

The rearrangement links TRBV21-1 to TRBJ2-5; TRBD1 is the table's D call and was not checked against the DNA. TRBV21-1 is a pseudogene. This CDR3 is 14 amino acids long. The DNA of the CDR3 is TGTGCCAGCAGCGACTGGACAGGGGGCGAGACCCAGTACTTC. Translation gives CASSDWTGGETQYF.

This clone was seen a handful of times. The chain uses TRBV7-9 and TRBJ2-5; 9 bases fit TRBD2. The CDR3 consists of 15 residues. After removal of 1 base from V and 5 bases from J, the junction contained 5 bases not matched to a gene. Germline values: CDR1 SEHNR, CDR2 FQNEAQ (reference sequence). The CDR3 loop is CASSLVSAGGETQYF. The CDR3 nucleotides are TGTGCCAGCAGCTTAGTATCTGCGGGAGGGGAGACCCAGTACTTC.

The chain links TRBV10-3 to TRBJ2-5, with TRBD2 identical over 8 bases. The V and J ends lost 3 bases and 4 bases, in that order; junction bases with no gene match: 7. The germline V gene encodes CDR1 ENHRY and CDR2 SYGVKD. The CDR3 has 15 residues. The DNA for the CDR3 is TGTGCCATCAGTGAAGGTAGCGGGGTATTAGAGACCCAGTACTTC. It is translated as CAISEGSGVLETQYF.

The V and J genes are TRBV5-4 and TRBJ2-1; 8 nucleotides align to TRBD2. J lost 5 bases, V lost 2 bases, and 6 bases had no gene match. Germline V CDR1 and CDR2: SGHNT, YYREEE (reference sequence). This CDR3 is built from 15 residues. The DNA of the CDR3 is TGTGCCAGCAGCTTTCCGGGAGGGCCCCACAATGAGCAGTTCTTC. Encoded protein: CASSFPGGPHNEQFF.

Regarding this clone: The junction differs from germline at one of its ends, possibly a read error. The gene calls are TRBV7-7 and TRBJ2-5, with D uncertain. CDR1 SSHAT and CDR2 FNYEAQ come from the germline V gene (reference sequence). The CDR3 loop spans 15 amino acids. The CDR3 region is CASSLTERRQETQYF. The CDR3 nucleotides are TGTGCTAGCAGTCTCACAGAGAGACGGCAAGAGACCCAGTACTTC.

The chain joins TRBV29-1 to TRBJ2-7; D is possibly TRBD1 or TRBD2 (5 bases each). Germline values: CDR1 SQVTM, CDR2 ANQGSEA. The ends were cut back, 7 bases at V and 5 bases at J, with 12 bases in the middle. This CDR3 is built from 11 residues. The CDR3 is CSGGSGNEQYF. CDR3 nucleotide sequence: TGCAGCGGGGGGTCTGGGAACGAGCAGTACTTC.

The CDR3 spells CAWSVGGKNTEAFF. CDR3 in DNA: TGTGCCTGGAGTGTTGGGGGAAAGAACACTGAAGCTTTCTTT. V and J are TRBV30 and TRBJ1-1; tentative D call: TRBD1 (5 bases). CDR1 GTSNPN and CDR2 SVGIG come from the germline V gene (reference sequence). V gave up 0 bases and J gave up 1 base, with 9 bases separating them. This CDR3 is 14 amino acids long.

This rearrangement joins TRBV10-2 to TRBJ1-3, with a tentative D call TRBD1 (6 bases). The germline V gene has CDR1 WSHSY and CDR2 SAAADI. Trimming stripped 8 bases from V and 0 bases from J, with 11 bases between. The CDR3 contains 14 residues. In DNA form, the CDR3 reads TGCGCCAGCGGAACAGGGAACTCTGGAAACACCATATATTTT. It yields the protein CASGTGNSGNTIYF.

This clone came up a few times. V usage is TRBV30 and J usage is TRBJ2-1; possible D gene TRBD2, 6 bases. The V end lost 3 bases, the J end lost 0 bases, and 15 bases lay between the germline ends. The CDR3 length is 16 residues. CDR1 is GTSNPN and CDR2 is SVGIG in the germline V gene (reference sequence). The CDR3 here is CAWRNPGESSYNEQFF. The CDR3 coding sequence is TGTGCCTGGAGGAACCCGGGGGAAAGCTCCTACAATGAGCAGTTCTTC.

The CDR3 reads CASNTGQGYEQYF. CDR3 DNA sequence: TGTGCCAGCAACACGGGACAGGGCTACGAGCAGTACTTC. This chain links TRBV6-1 with TRBJ2-7, with TRBD1 matching 9 bases. V trimming: 7 bases; J trimming: 3 bases; junction bases outside the gene matches: 4. Per germline, CDR1 MNHNS and CDR2 SASEGT. CDR3 length: 13 amino acids.

This clone was observed a handful of times. This chain connects TRBV10-1 to TRBJ2-2, with 7 bases identical to TRBD2. The CDR3 is 12 residues long. The germline CDR1 and CDR2 sequences are WNHNN and SYGVQD (reference sequence). Losses at the gene ends were 6 bases for V and 7 bases for J; bases not matched to a gene: 2. DNA for the CDR3: TGCGCCAGCAGCTGGGAGGGCGGGGAGCTGTTTTTT. This codes for CASSWEGGELFF.

This chain connects TRBV4-1 to TRBJ2-3, with 10 bases matching TRBD2. This CDR3 is 16 amino acids long. Trimming took 4 bases from V and 1 from J; bases not matched to a gene: 5. Germline lookup yields CDR1 MGHRA and CDR2 YSYEKL. CDR3 amino acids: CASSPLLAGGTDTQYF. In DNA, the CDR3 is TGCGCCAGCAGCCCCCTGCTAGCGGGAGGCACAGATACGCAGTATTTT.

The chain joins TRBV6-5 to TRBJ2-2, with D possibly being TRBD2 (6 bases). The CDR3 consists of 15 residues. Per germline, CDR1 MNHEY and CDR2 SVGAGI. Trimming took 6 bases from V and 4 from J, leaving 15 bases between them. CDR3 DNA: TGTGCCAGCAGCCCCATGGAGGGGAGCACCGGGGAGCTGTTTTTT. It encodes CASSPMEGSTGELFF.

This clone was seen just once. The V gene is TRBV10-1, the J gene TRBJ2-2, with a tentative D call TRBD2 (6 bases). V lost 6 bases and J lost 4, with 12 bases in between. Germline V CDR1 and CDR2: WNHNN, SYGVQD (reference sequence). The length of the CDR3 is 14 residues. CDR3 coding DNA: TGCGCCAGCAGAGAGGGAGCGGGCACCGGGGAGCTGTTTTTT. It is translated as CASREGAGTGELFF.

CDR3 in amino acids: CASSPGWRKSREYGYTF. The CDR3 DNA reads as TGTGCCAGTTCACCGGGTTGGCGGAAGTCCAGGGAATATGGCTACACCTTC. The chain uses TRBV19 and TRBJ1-2; D is perhaps TRBD1 (5 bases). The V end was cut by 8 bases, the J end by 5 bases, with 27 bases between. CDR3 length: 17 amino acids. CDR1 and CDR2 (germline): LNHDA, SQIVND (reference sequence). Filled out from reference TRBV19 and TRBJ1-2, the complete variable domain reads DGGITQSPKYLFRKEGQNVTLSCEQNLNHDAMYWYRQDPGQGLRLIYYSQIVNDFQKGDIAEGYSVSREKKESFPLTVTSAQKNPTAFYLCASSPGWRKSREYGYTFGSGTRLTVV.

Here the CDR3 reads CASSYSNARAYYGYTF. The DNA for the CDR3 is TGTGCCAGCAGTTACTCGAATGCAAGGGCCTACTATGGCTACACCTTC. The chain has TRBV6-5 and TRBJ1-2; D is undetermined. Per the germline V gene, CDR1 is MNHEY and CDR2 is SVGAGI. V gave up 0 bases and J gave up 3 bases, with 14 bases separating them. The CDR3 runs 16 residues.

The J gene is TRBJ2-7, the V gene TRBV5-1, with 9 bases aligning to TRBD1. This CDR3 is 14 amino acids long. The junction had 6 bases not matched to a gene; V was cut back by 3 bases and J by 5 bases. Looked up from germline, CDR1 is SGHRS and CDR2 is YFSETQ. CDR3 amino acids: CASSSSGQGDEQYF. In DNA form, the CDR3 reads TGCGCCAGCAGCTCCTCGGGACAGGGAGACGAGCAGTACTTC.

This chain connects TRBV4-1 to TRBJ2-7, with D possibly being TRBD1 (5 bases). Trimming shortened V by 0 bases and J by 3 bases, and 15 bases separated the two germline ends. This CDR3 is 16 amino acids long. Germline V gives CDR1 MGHRA, CDR2 YSYEKL. Here the CDR3 reads CASSQEGASRVYEQYF. As DNA, the CDR3 is TGCGCCAGCAGCCAAGAAGGGGCCTCCCGGGTCTACGAGCAGTACTTC.

This clone is a singleton in its sample. The rearrangement uses TRBV18 and TRBJ2-7, with D perhaps matching TRBD1 (5 bases). Per the germline V gene, CDR1 is KGHSH and CDR2 is LQKENI. V gave up 5 bases and J gave up 0 bases, with 14 bases separating them. This CDR3 is 15 amino acids long. CDR3 nucleotides: TGTGCCAGCTCAGCTTCTTACCAGGGCTCCTACGAGCAGTACTTC. Translating gives CASSASYQGSYEQYF.

About this clone: Germline and junction disagree at one end, which may indicate a read error. The genes are TRBV7-2 and TRBJ1-1, with D perhaps TRBD1 (5 bases). This CDR3 is 9 amino acids long. The V gene's germline CDR1 is SGHTA and CDR2 FQGNSA. The CDR3 DNA reads as TGTGCCAGCAGCTTATGGGGGTCCTTT. Amino acid sequence: CASSLWGSF.

The chain uses TRBV30 and TRBJ1-1; D possibly corresponds to TRBD1 (5 bases). Germline loops: CDR1 GTSNPN, CDR2 SVGIG (reference sequence). The CDR3 is 15 residues long. The germline V and J ends were trimmed by 1 base and 0 bases, with 12 bases remaining between them. CDR3 sequence (DNA): TGTGCCTGGAGTGGATCCAGGACACTGAACACTGAAGCTTTCTTT. As protein: CAWSGSRTLNTEAFF. The full variable domain, with the rest looked up from reference TRBV30 and TRBJ1-1, is SQTIHQWPATLVQPVGSPLSLECTVEGTSNPNLYWYRQAAGRGLQLLFYSVGIGQISSEVPQNLSASRPQDRQFILSSKKLLLSDSGFYLCAWSGSRTLNTEAFFGQGTRLTVV.

This clone was detected only once. Germline is not matched at one junction end, which may reflect a read error. This chain links TRBV11-2 with TRBJ2-2; the D is unclear. The CDR3 sequence is 13 residues long. Germline V gene sequence: CDR1 SGHAT, CDR2 FQNNGV. Here the CDR3 DNA reads TGTGCCAGCAGCTTAGAAAACAGCGGGGAGCTGTTTTTT. It is translated as CASSLENSGELFF.